This T cell receptor (beta chain) was recovered during a study of T cell responses to AZD1222 COVID-19 vaccine. Study-level findings and limits: Nearly half of spike-specific TCRs reportedly target variant regions that are unmutated in the B.1.351 and B.1.1.7 variants. Distributed over spike, vaccine-associated CD4 TCRs predominated at 160-218 and 743-854. Elevations in Spike-specific TCR breadth and depth followed administration of two AZD1222 doses.

Comments on this clone: What it binds is not known.

CDR1 and CDR2 (germline): LNHDA, SQIVND (reference sequence). The CDR3 runs 16 residues. Losses at the gene ends were 4 bases for V and 8 bases for J; bases not matched to a gene: 14. Generated by immunoSEQ multiplex PCR, the TCRdb table keeps only in-frame clones and is missing some. The profile shows around 160,000 clones, about nine tenths of them singletons. The TCR was taken from an adult in good health. The gene calls are TRBV19 and TRBJ1-2; 9 bases are shared with TRBD1. Sequences were derived from peripheral blood, sampled on day 0 of AZD1222 vaccination. The CDR3 protein is CASSKNRGRFGYGYTF. In DNA, the CDR3 is TGTGCCAGTAGTAAAAACAGGGGGCGCTTTGGCTACGGCTACACCTTC. The variable domain in full, with the rest retrieved from reference TRBV19 and TRBJ1-2, is DGGITQSPKYLFRKEGQNVTLSCEQNLNHDAMYWYRQDPGQGLRLIYYSQIVNDFQKGDIAEGYSVSREKKESFPLTVTSAQKNPTAFYLCASSKNRGRFGYGYTFGSGTRLTVV.